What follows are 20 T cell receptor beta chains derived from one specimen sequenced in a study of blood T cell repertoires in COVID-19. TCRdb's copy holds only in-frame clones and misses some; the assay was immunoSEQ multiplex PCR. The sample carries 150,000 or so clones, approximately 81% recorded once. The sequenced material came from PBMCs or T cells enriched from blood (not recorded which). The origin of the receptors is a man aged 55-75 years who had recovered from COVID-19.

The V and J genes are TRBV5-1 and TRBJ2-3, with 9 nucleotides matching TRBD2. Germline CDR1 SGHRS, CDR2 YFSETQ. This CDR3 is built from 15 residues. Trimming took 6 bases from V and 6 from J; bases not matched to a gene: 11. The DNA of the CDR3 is TGCGCCAGCACCCATGGGCGGGAGGGCAAGGATACGCAGTATTTT. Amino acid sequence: CASTHGREGKDTQYF.

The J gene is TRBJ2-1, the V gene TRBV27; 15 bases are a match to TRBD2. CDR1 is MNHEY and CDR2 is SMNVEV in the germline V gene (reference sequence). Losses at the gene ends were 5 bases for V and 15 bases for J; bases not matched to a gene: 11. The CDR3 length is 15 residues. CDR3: CASSPSWTSGRALFF. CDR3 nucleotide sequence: TGTGCCAGCAGTCCGTCTTGGACTAGCGGGAGGGCCCTGTTCTTC.

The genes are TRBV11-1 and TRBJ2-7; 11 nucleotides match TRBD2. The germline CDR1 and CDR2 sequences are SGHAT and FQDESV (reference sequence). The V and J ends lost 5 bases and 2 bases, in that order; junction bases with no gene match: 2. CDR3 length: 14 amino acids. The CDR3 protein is CASSLSGGAYEQYF. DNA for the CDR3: TGTGCCAGCAGCCTTAGCGGGGGGGCCTACGAGCAGTACTTC.

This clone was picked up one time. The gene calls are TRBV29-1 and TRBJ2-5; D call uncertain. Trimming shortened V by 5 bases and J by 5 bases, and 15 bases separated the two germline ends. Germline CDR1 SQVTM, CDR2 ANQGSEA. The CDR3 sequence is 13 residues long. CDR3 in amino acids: CSVILWALETQYF. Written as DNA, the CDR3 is TGCAGCGTTATTCTCTGGGCTCTGGAGACCCAGTACTTC.

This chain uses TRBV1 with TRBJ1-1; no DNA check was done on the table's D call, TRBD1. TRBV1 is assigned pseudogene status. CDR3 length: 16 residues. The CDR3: CTSSQEIADRGTEAFF. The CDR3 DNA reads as TGCACCAGCAGCCAAGAAATAGCGGACAGGGGCACTGAAGCTTTCTTT.

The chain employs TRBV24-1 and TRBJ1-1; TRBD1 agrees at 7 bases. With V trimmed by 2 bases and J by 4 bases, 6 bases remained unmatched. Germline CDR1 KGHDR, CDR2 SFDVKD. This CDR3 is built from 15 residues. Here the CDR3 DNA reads TGTGCCACCAGTGATTCTACAGGGGACTTCACTGAAGCTTTCTTT. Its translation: CATSDSTGDFTEAFF.

CDR3 sequence reads: CASSFYGGSTDTQYF. In DNA form, the CDR3 reads TGTGCCAGCAGCTTCTATGGGGGGTCCACAGATACGCAGTATTTT. This chain connects TRBV5-4 to TRBJ2-3; D is perhaps TRBD2 (6 bases). Germline lookup yields CDR1 SGHNT and CDR2 YYREEE (reference sequence). The V and J ends lost 2 bases and 2 bases respectively, with 12 bases between them. The CDR3 covers 15 residues.

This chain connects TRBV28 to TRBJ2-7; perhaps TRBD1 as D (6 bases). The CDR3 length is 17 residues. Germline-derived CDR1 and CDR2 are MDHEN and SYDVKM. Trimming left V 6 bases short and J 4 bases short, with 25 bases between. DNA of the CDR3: TGTGCCAGCAGGCAATTAACCACAGGGAACCCTAGTTACGAGCAGTACTTC. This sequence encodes CASRQLTTGNPSYEQYF.

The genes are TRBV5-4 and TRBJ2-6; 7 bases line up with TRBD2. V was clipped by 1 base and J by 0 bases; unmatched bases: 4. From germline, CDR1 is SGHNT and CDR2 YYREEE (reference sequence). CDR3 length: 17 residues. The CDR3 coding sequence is TGTGCCAGCAGCTTGATCGGCGGGAGCTCTGGGGCCAACGTCCTGACTTTC. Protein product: CASSLIGGSSGANVLTF.

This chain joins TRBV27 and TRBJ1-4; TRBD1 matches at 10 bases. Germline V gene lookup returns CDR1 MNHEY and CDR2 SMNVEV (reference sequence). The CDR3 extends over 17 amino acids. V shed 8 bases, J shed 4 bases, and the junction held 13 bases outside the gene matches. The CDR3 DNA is TGTGCCAGCTCTGACTCCGGGACAGGGGAGAATAATGAAAAACTGTTTTTT. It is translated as CASSDSGTGENNEKLFF.

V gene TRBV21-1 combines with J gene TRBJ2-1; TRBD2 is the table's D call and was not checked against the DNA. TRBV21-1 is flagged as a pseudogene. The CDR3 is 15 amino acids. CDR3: CASRGGRLPDGEQFF. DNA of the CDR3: TGTGCCAGCAGGGGGGGAAGACTACCAGATGGTGAGCAGTTCTTC.

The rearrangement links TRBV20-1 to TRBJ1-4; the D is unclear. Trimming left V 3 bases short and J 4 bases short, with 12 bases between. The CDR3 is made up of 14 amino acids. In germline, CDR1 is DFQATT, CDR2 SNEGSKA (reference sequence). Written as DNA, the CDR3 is TGCAGTGCTAGTCCCCGGCGGAATAATGAAAAACTGTTTTTT. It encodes CSASPRRNNEKLFF.

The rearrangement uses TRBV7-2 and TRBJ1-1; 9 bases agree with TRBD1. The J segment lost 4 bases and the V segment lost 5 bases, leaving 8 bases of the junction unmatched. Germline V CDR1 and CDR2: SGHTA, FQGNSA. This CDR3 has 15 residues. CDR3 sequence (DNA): TGTGCCAGCAGCCTGTGGACAGGGGTGGGCACTGAAGCTTTCTTT. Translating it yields CASSLWTGVGTEAFF. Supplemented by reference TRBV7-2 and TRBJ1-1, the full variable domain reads GAGVSQSPSNKVTEKGKDVELRCDPISGHTALYWYRQSLGQGLEFLIYFQGNSAPDKSGLPSDRFSAERTGGSVSTLTIQRTQQEDSAVYLCASSLWTGVGTEAFFGQGTRLTVV.

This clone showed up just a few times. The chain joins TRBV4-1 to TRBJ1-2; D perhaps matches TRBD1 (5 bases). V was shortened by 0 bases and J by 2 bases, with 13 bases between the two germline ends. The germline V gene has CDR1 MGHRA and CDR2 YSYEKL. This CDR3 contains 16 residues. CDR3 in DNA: TGCGCCAGCAGCCAAGATCTCCTACAGGCAAACTATGGCTACACCTTC. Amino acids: CASSQDLLQANYGYTF.

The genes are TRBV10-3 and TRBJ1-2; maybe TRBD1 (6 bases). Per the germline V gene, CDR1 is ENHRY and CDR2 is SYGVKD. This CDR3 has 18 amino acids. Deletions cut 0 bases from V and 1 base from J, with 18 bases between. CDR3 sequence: CAISESPGGAGINYGYTF. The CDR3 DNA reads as TGTGCCATCAGTGAGTCGCCGGGGGGGGCAGGAATTAACTATGGCTACACCTTC.

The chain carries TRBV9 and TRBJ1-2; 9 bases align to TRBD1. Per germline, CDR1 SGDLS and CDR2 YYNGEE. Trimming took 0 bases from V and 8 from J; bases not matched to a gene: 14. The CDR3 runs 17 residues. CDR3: CASSVEGDRAARGGYTF. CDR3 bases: TGTGCCAGCAGCGTAGAAGGGGACAGGGCGGCCCGAGGAGGCTACACCTTC. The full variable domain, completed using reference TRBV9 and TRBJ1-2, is DSGVTQTPKHLITATGQRVTLRCSPRSGDLSVYWYQQSLDQGLQFLIQYYNGEERAKGNILERFSAQQFPDLHSELNLSSLELGDSALYFCASSVEGDRAARGGYTFGSGTRLTVV.

CDR3 residues: CASTPKQTYQETQYF. The DNA of the CDR3 is TGTGCCAGCACCCCAAAACAGACGTACCAAGAGACCCAGTACTTC. V gene TRBV5-6 combines with J gene TRBJ2-5, with D hard to call. The CDR3 covers 15 residues. The germline CDR1 and CDR2 sequences are SGHDT and YYEEEE. The V end was cut by 6 bases, the J end by 0 bases, with 15 bases between.

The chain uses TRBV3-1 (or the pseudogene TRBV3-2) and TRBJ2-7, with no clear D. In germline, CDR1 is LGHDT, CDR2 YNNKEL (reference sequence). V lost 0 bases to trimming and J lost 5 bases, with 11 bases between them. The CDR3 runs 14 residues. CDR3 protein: CASSQDILSHEQYF. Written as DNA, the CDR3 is TGTGCCAGCAGCCAAGATATACTTTCCCACGAGCAGTACTTC.

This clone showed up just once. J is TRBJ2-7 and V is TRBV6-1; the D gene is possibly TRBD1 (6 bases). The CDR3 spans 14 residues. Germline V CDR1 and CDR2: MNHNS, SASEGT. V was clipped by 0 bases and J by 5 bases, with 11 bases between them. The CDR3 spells CASSEASRGHEQYF. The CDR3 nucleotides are TGTGCCAGCAGTGAAGCTAGCAGGGGCCACGAGCAGTACTTC.

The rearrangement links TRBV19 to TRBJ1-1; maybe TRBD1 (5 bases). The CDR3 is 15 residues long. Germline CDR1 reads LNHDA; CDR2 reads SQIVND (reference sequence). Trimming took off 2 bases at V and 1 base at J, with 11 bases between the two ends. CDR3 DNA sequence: TGTGCCAGTAGTATACCGGGACTCCGGAACACTGAAGCTTTCTTT. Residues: CASSIPGLRNTEAFF.